This TCR beta chain was captured by sequencing in a study of shared clonotypes between healthy human individuals. The CDR3 extends over 14 amino acids. Germline CDR1 reads SGHDT; CDR2 reads YYEEEE. Germline trimming cut 4 bases from V and 7 bases from J; bases unmatched to any gene: 5. Clones were read by immunoSEQ multiplex PCR, and TCRdb kept only the in-frame ones, dropping some. The data contain about 2.4 million clones, roughly 93% of them singletons. Sample: naive CD4+ T cells from PBMCs. The subset: CD45RA+ positively selected. This sequence was found in a man younger than 30 in good health. Some clones in this sample may be carry-over from other donors' samples. The genes are TRBV5-6 and TRBJ1-6, with 7 bases fitting TRBD1. CDR3 sequence: CASSGRGRNSPLHF. CDR3 DNA sequence: TGTGCCAGCAGCGGGAGGGGGCGGAATTCACCCCTCCACTTT.